This entry lists 31 T cell receptor beta chains sequenced from one sample in a study of blood T cell repertoires in COVID-19. Libraries were prepared by immunoSEQ multiplex PCR; TCRdb keeps only in-frame clonotypes and omits some of them. The table lists approximately 210,000 clones, around nine tenths of them singletons, with just over 0.7% in the top ten. Sequenced sample: peripheral blood. These receptors were obtained from a man in his forties with acute or convalescent COVID-19.

The rearrangement uses TRBV27 and TRBJ1-1; 9 positions agree with TRBD1. Germline V gene data show CDR1 as MNHEY and CDR2 as SMNVEV (reference sequence). Trimming took 5 bases from V and 2 from J; bases not matched to a gene: 3. The CDR3 totals 14 residues. CDR3 in amino acids: CASSRQGVNTEAFF. DNA for the CDR3: TGTGCCAGCAGTCGACAGGGGGTCAACACTGAAGCTTTCTTT.

The chain recombines TRBV4-2 with TRBJ2-1; 10 nucleotides match TRBD2. CDR1 is LGHNA and CDR2 is YNFKEQ in the germline V gene. Unmatched junction bases numbered 10, after V lost 1 base and J lost 7 bases. The CDR3 covers 17 residues. CDR3 nucleotides: TGTGCCAGCAGCCAAGCTCAGGCTAGCGGGGGCCCTAATGAGCAGTTCTTC. As protein: CASSQAQASGGPNEQFF.

The rearrangement links TRBV30 to TRBJ2-1; TRBD2 matches 13 bases. Germline V lookup: CDR1 GTSNPN, CDR2 SVGIG (reference sequence). This CDR3 spans 24 amino acids. J lost 8 bases, V lost 3 bases, and 34 bases had no gene match. The CDR3 loop reads CAWRGVGTGGKRLAGGGSWYEQFF. The CDR3 DNA sequence: TGTGCCTGGAGGGGGGTGGGCACAGGGGGCAAACGACTAGCGGGAGGCGGGTCGTGGTATGAGCAGTTCTTC.

The V and J genes are TRBV21-1 and TRBJ1-3; TRBD1 is the table's D call, not checked against the DNA. TRBV21-1 is designated a pseudogene. The length of the CDR3 is 14 residues. The CDR3 loop reads CAASGTGNRNTIYF. The CDR3 DNA reads TGTGCCGCCTCCGGGACAGGTAATAGAAACACCATATATTTT.

This chain uses TRBV2 with TRBJ2-1, with D possibly matching TRBD2 (5 bases). Per germline, CDR1 SNHLY and CDR2 FYNNEI. CDR3 length equals 14 residues. The V end was cut by 6 bases, the J end by 12 bases, with 21 bases between. The DNA for the CDR3 is TGTGCCAGCAGGGAGAGCGACACGCTTCGGGGGCAGTTCTTC. Translation gives CASRESDTLRGQFF.

The J gene is TRBJ2-2, the V gene TRBV5-4; 10 nucleotides match TRBD2. This CDR3 comprises 16 residues. In germline, CDR1 is SGHNT, CDR2 YYREEE (reference sequence). With V trimmed by 0 bases and J by 1 base, 0 bases remained unmatched. CDR3 in amino acids: CASSLGTSGNTGELFF. The CDR3 coding sequence is TGTGCCAGCAGCTTGGGGACTAGCGGGAACACCGGGGAGCTGTTTTTT. The whole variable domain, remainder taken from reference TRBV5-4 and TRBJ2-2, is ETGVTQSPTHLIKTRGQQVTLRCSSQSGHNTVSWYQQALGQGPQFIFQYYREEENGRGNFPPRFSGLQFPNYSSELNVNALELDDSALYLCASSLGTSGNTGELFFGEGSRLTVL.

The rearrangement uses TRBV27 and TRBJ1-3; D unclear. CDR1 MNHEY and CDR2 SMNVEV come from the germline V gene (reference sequence). The CDR3 is made up of 16 amino acids. The V gene lost 3 bases and the J gene lost 0 bases, with 12 bases spanning the gap. The CDR3 DNA sequence: TGTGCCAGCAGTTTGAAGCCCCCGCACTCTGGAAACACCATATATTTT. Translated: CASSLKPPHSGNTIYF.

The chain joins TRBV5-1 to TRBJ2-2; the match to TRBD1 covers 8 bases. CDR1 is SGHRS and CDR2 is YFSETQ in the germline V gene. The CDR3 consists of 13 residues. Unmatched junction bases numbered 0, after V lost 4 bases and J lost 4 bases. In DNA, the CDR3 is TGCGCCAGCAGCGGACAGGGCACCGGGGAGCTGTTTTTT. Translation: CASSGQGTGELFF.

This chain connects TRBV7-2 to TRBJ1-6, with D maybe TRBD1 (5 bases). With 3 bases removed from V and 10 bases from J, the gap between germline ends came to 13 bases. Per germline, CDR1 SGHTA and CDR2 FQGNSA. The CDR3 has 14 residues. CDR3 loop: CASSFRPTESPLHF. CDR3 in DNA: TGTGCCAGCAGCTTTCGTCCGACAGAATCACCCCTCCACTTT.

V and J are TRBV6-5 and TRBJ2-5; D gene unclear. Germline assignment: CDR1 MNHEY and CDR2 SVGAGI. Trimming left V 1 base short and J 5 bases short, with 11 bases between. This CDR3 contains 14 residues. CDR3: CASSYLESRETQYF. As DNA, the CDR3 is TGTGCCAGCAGTTACTTGGAGTCTCGGGAGACCCAGTACTTC.

The rearrangement links TRBV12-3 or TRBV12-4 to TRBJ2-1, with D maybe TRBD2 (5 bases). CDR3 size: 12 residues. V was pared by 8 bases and J by 10 bases, with 15 bases between. CDR3: CASGLIAGEQFF. DNA of the CDR3: TGTGCCAGCGGACTCATTGCAGGAGAGCAGTTCTTC.

The rearrangement links TRBV5-4 to TRBJ2-7, with TRBD2 identical over 7 bases. The CDR3 extends over 15 amino acids. Germline CDR1 and CDR2: SGHNT and YYREEE (reference sequence). The V segment lost 4 bases and the J segment 4 bases; nucleotides outside the gene matches: 11. The chain's CDR3 is CASSPEGGGRYEQYF. The CDR3 nucleotides are TGTGCCAGCAGCCCGGAAGGCGGGGGTAGGTACGAGCAGTACTTC.

This chain links TRBV5-4 with TRBJ2-7, with D possibly being TRBD1 (7 bases). The CDR3 extends over 15 amino acids. V lost 3 bases to trimming and J lost 3 bases, with 16 bases between them. Germline V gives CDR1 SGHNT, CDR2 YYREEE (reference sequence). The CDR3 here is CASSSGRGDLYEQYF. The CDR3 bases are TGTGCCAGCAGCTCCGGCAGGGGGGACCTCTACGAGCAGTACTTC.

The chain joins TRBV4-3 to TRBJ1-2; TRBD1 is a possible D gene (6 bases). Germline CDR1 LGHNA, CDR2 YSLEER. The CDR3 has 15 residues. Trimming removed 1 base from V and 6 bases from J, with 15 bases in between. DNA for the CDR3: TGCGCCAGCAGCCAAGTGTTACAGGGTTTGAATGGCTACACCTTC. Its translation: CASSQVLQGLNGYTF.

V usage is TRBV6-2 or TRBV6-3 and J usage is TRBJ2-5; possible D gene TRBD2, 6 bases. Germline assignment: CDR1 MNHEY and CDR2 SVGEGT. The ends were cut back, 0 bases at V and 5 bases at J, with 7 bases in the middle. This CDR3 is built from 13 residues. The CDR3 spells CASSYSGGETQYF. The CDR3 nucleotides are TGTGCCAGCAGTTACTCAGGAGGGGAGACCCAGTACTTC.

V and J are TRBV12-3 or TRBV12-4 and TRBJ2-7, with D perhaps TRBD1 (5 bases). This CDR3 has 13 residues. The V end lost 3 bases, the J end lost 4 bases, and 10 bases lay between the germline ends. The CDR3 spells CASSFMGQYEQYF. Here the CDR3 DNA reads TGTGCCAGCAGTTTTATGGGGCAATACGAGCAGTACTTC.

This rearrangement joins TRBV7-9 to TRBJ2-7; TRBD2 aligns across 9 bases. CDR1 and CDR2 (germline): SEHNR, FQNEAQ (reference sequence). This CDR3 has 15 amino acids. The junction had 11 bases not matched to a gene; V was cut back by 6 bases and J by 5 bases. The DNA of the CDR3 is TGTGCCAGCAGGCTCGCGGGGACTAGCATCCACGAGCAGTACTTC. It translates to CASRLAGTSIHEQYF.

The rearrangement links TRBV3-1 (or the pseudogene TRBV3-2) to TRBJ1-1, with D perhaps matching TRBD1 (6 bases). This CDR3 contains 14 residues. CDR1 is LGHDT, CDR2 YNNKEL, per germline (reference sequence). With 1 base removed from V and 3 bases from J, the gap between germline ends came to 9 bases. For the CDR3, the DNA is TGTGCCAGCAGCCAAGTCAGGGGCGACACTGAAGCTTTCTTT. Protein product: CASSQVRGDTEAFF.

The chain carries TRBV7-2 and TRBJ2-7; TRBD2 matches at 8 bases. The germline V gene encodes CDR1 SGHTA and CDR2 FQGNSA. Trimming took 7 bases from V and 5 from J; bases not matched to a gene: 10. The CDR3 has 14 amino acids. This chain's CDR3 is CASTPWIAGNEQYF. The CDR3 nucleotides are TGTGCCAGCACCCCCTGGATAGCGGGGAACGAGCAGTACTTC.

This clone appeared a few times. This chain links TRBV6-6 with TRBJ2-3; 9 bases line up with TRBD2. Trimming took 6 bases from V and 3 from J; bases not matched to a gene: 10. The CDR3 totals 16 residues. The germline CDR1 and CDR2 sequences are MNHNY and SVGAGI (reference sequence). The CDR3 nucleotides read TGTGCCAGCAGGGAGGGTCCTAGCGGGGTTACAGATACGCAGTATTTT. This translates into CASREGPSGVTDTQYF.

V usage is TRBV21-1 and J usage is TRBJ2-3; TRBD2, the table's D call, lacks a check against the DNA. TRBV21-1 is labeled a pseudogene. The CDR3 is 16 amino acids. DNA of the CDR3: TGTGCCAGCAGCAAAGGCCCTAGCCGGCTGGCAGATACGCAGTATTTT. This encodes CASSKGPSRLADTQYF.

The chain has TRBV28 and TRBJ1-4; 7 bases map to TRBD1. Germline V gives CDR1 MDHEN, CDR2 SYDVKM. CDR3 length: 12 residues. J gave up 12 bases and V 7 bases, and 8 bases lay outside the gene matches. The CDR3 DNA reads as TGTGCCAGCATCGACTACAGGGGTCAACTGTTTTTT. It is translated as CASIDYRGQLFF.

The chain combines TRBV5-5 with TRBJ2-1; 7 bases are a match to TRBD1. V lost 4 bases and J lost 0; bases outside the gene matches: 13. The germline V gene has CDR1 SGHKS and CDR2 YYEKEE (reference sequence). This CDR3 has 18 residues. CDR3 in DNA: TGTGCCAGCAGCCTTACCACCACAGGGGCCAGCTCCTACAATGAGCAGTTCTTC. Translated, it gives CASSLTTTGASSYNEQFF.

The rearrangement joins TRBV6-5 to TRBJ1-2; D gene uncertain. The CDR3 length is 14 residues. CDR1 and CDR2 from the germline V gene are MNHEY and SVGAGI. V lost 5 bases and J lost 3, with 13 bases in between. The DNA of the CDR3 is TGTGCCAGCAGTCCGTTATCGAGAGACTATGGCTACACCTTC. Translation gives CASSPLSRDYGYTF.

The V gene is TRBV24-1, the J gene TRBJ2-6, with a weak D call TRBD1 (5 bases). The length of the CDR3 is 14 residues. The germline V and J ends were trimmed by 9 bases and 2 bases, with 10 bases remaining between them. Germline V gene sequence: CDR1 KGHDR, CDR2 SFDVKD. The CDR3 DNA reads TGTGCCACCCTGCCAGGGACTGGGGCCAACGTCCTGACTTTC. It is translated as CATLPGTGANVLTF.

J is TRBJ2-1 and V is TRBV5-1, with TRBD2 matching 11 bases. The CDR3 loop spans 15 amino acids. With V trimmed by 5 bases and J by 0 bases, 1 base remained unmatched. The germline V gene has CDR1 SGHRS and CDR2 YFSETQ. CDR3 DNA: TGCGCCAGCAGAACTAGCGGGAGCTCCTACAATGAGCAGTTCTTC. Protein: CASRTSGSSYNEQFF.

This clone was detected once. The genes are TRBV27 and TRBJ1-5; D call uncertain. The germline V gene encodes CDR1 MNHEY and CDR2 SMNVEV (reference sequence). CDR3 length: 13 residues. V lost 2 bases and J lost 7, with 9 bases in between. Here the CDR3 DNA reads TGTGCCAGCAGTTTAGTCGGCGGCCAGCCCCAGCATTTT. As protein: CASSLVGGQPQHF.

The CDR3 region has the DNA TGTGCCAGCACCTTCTCTGGGACAGGGGGTGGCTACACCTTC. Translated: CASTFSGTGGGYTF. This chain links TRBV3-1 (or the pseudogene TRBV3-2) with TRBJ1-2; 11 bases fit TRBD1. The CDR3 runs to 14 residues. The V gene end was trimmed by 7 bases and the J gene end by 7 bases; junction bases not matched to a gene: 8. The V gene's germline CDR1 is LGHDT and CDR2 YNNKEL (reference sequence).

J is TRBJ1-2 and V is TRBV19; 7 bases are shared with TRBD1. Germline CDR1 LNHDA, CDR2 SQIVND (reference sequence). J gave up 5 bases and V 1 base, and 10 bases lay outside the gene matches. CDR3 length equals 16 residues. CDR3 coding DNA: TGTGCCAGTAGTATAGTCAGCCCCGGGACAGCTTATGGCTACACCTTC. This codes for CASSIVSPGTAYGYTF.

V gene TRBV30 combines with J gene TRBJ1-2, with D maybe TRBD1 (5 bases). This CDR3 region has 14 residues. Trimming took off 1 base at V and 5 bases at J, with 14 bases between the two ends. Germline assignment: CDR1 GTSNPN and CDR2 SVGIG (reference sequence). The CDR3 region has the DNA TGTGCCTGGAGTGAAAAGGGCAGGGCTTATGGCTACACCTTC. Translation: CAWSEKGRAYGYTF.

This chain connects TRBV19 to TRBJ1-6; TRBD1 matches at 7 bases. CDR1 LNHDA and CDR2 SQIVND come from the germline V gene (reference sequence). The junction had 9 bases not matched to a gene; V was cut back by 5 bases and J by 8 bases. This CDR3 is built from 15 residues. The CDR3 nucleotides are TGTGCCAGTAGTCCCAGACAGGGATGGGATTCACCCCTCCACTTT. It translates to CASSPRQGWDSPLHF.